This note documents a single TCR beta chain sequence. It lacks a known antigen. Base qualities are not recorded, but no much larger clone differs from it by a single base. Relative to germline, V is missing 2 bases and J is missing 3 bases, with 7 bases of the junction outside any gene match. Counted from cysteine to phenylalanine, this CDR3 has 17 amino acids. Only the CDR3 part of the read is kept: 51 bases, read in frame from the first base. As encoded in the germline V gene, CDR1 is SGDLS while CDR2 is YYNGEE. The entire isolated RNA was reverse transcribed using the High Capacity cDNA Reverse Transcription Kit, and thus expressed TCRB transcripts were sequenced. Survey-depth immunoSEQ sequencing was performed on stem cell-like memory T cell samples, with an average of around 920,000 total reads per sample. After sorted cells were lysed in RLT buffer, RNA was extracted with DNase-treated RNeasy Micro or Mini kits, with the choice depending on cell number. Each cell subset was processed on its own to prevent cross-contamination, while patient and healthy donor samples were processed together. Using the immunoSEQ multiplex PCR, TCRB sequences were amplified from cDNA into 87-bp fragments spanning the CDR3 region. Sequencing of the amplicons was done on the Illumina HiSeq platform. On the study's bioinformatics: PCR bias was corrected computationally using synthetic template baselines, and reads within Hamming distance 2 were collapsed, with unmergeable singletons discarded. Reads were aligned against IMGT so that V, D and J genes, CDR3 length and insertions or deletions at six rearrangement sites could be assigned. Clonotype counts were normalized to sorted cell number within each subset before computing true diversity and Gini coefficients with the tcR R package. Repertoire sharing was quantified using the overlap coefficient calculated on TCRB nucleotide sequences. The table comes from immuneACCESS by way of TCRdb, which keeps in-frame sequences with V and J called. Part of the clones is missing from these tables; in studies checked, under half for an unresolved V gene and the rest for unknown reasons. The DNA was the basis for D and trimming; V, J and clone size are from that table. The sample yields approximately 84,000 clones; under 35% were counted once. The ten top clones hold 0.4% to 0.55% of the sample.

The sample is drawn from a study of beta chain features in type 1 diabetes (dated by TCRdb to the late 2010s). Some background on the complete study: Mean age, gender distribution, total cell number and subset yield were not different between patients and healthy donors. A total of roughly 100 million sorted cells were examined across all samples, and the number of cells per subset was strongly correlated with RNA yield. The study compared the TCRB repertoires of sorted circulating CD4+ T cell subsets in recently diagnosed type 1 diabetes patients with those in matched healthy donors. Naive and central memory subsets were obtained from all 28 donors, but regulatory and stem cell-like memory subsets were isolated from only 8 patients and roughly eight healthy donors.

From each donor, a single peripheral blood sample of approximately 110 mL on average was drawn into heparinised tubes. A BD FACSAria II and a panel including CD45RO, CCR7, CD25, CD127, CD95 and CD27 were used to sort naive, central memory, regulatory and stem cell-like memory CD4+ T cells. Every sorted population had a purity above 95%. PBMCs were separated immediately by Lymphoprep density gradient centrifugation and were stained directly, without being cultured. So that batch effects would be minimized, each experiment stained and sorted samples in pairs, pairing one healthy donor with one patient. The research as a whole found: Naive, central memory and regulatory TCRB repertoires appeared to be more similar among patients than among healthy donors. A moderate but significant shortening of TCRB CDR3 length was observed in type 1 diabetes patients in all four CD4+ subsets. Because cDNA was sequenced instead of genomic DNA, activated cells with high expression could be over-represented, although the groups did not differ in activation or CD3 levels. Patients with type 1 diabetes made fewer insertions and deleted more nucleotides at VDJ recombination sites, implying thymic rearrangement abnormalities. PCR may preferentially amplify shorter templates, but because patient and control samples were amplified and corrected together, any resulting skew would affect both groups equally. Only small numbers of individuals were included in the HLA sub-analyses, which left unresolved whether HLA type had any influence on TCRB rearrangement.

The specimen was stem cell memory CD4+ T cells from blood. Read against the paper, the sample's cell subset or site label means: stem cell-like memory CD4+ T cells. The V gene is TRBV9 and the J gene is TRBJ2-1; a stretch of 11 junction bases matches TRBD2. This TCR derives from a young woman in good health. The CDR3 is CASSVHTGTSGYNEQFF. Read as DNA, the sequence is TGTGCCAGCAGCGTCCATACCGGGACTAGCGGCTACAATGAGCAGTTCTTC.